The clone carrying this T cell receptor beta chain was found many times. Someone took the PBMCs out of more than 9 ml of fresh peripheral blood. This sample stems from a study of Graves' ophthalmopathy and Graves' hyperthyroidism. Looking at the study overall: Blood was drawn at initial diagnosis, before any treatment.

Per germline, CDR1 SGHAT and CDR2 FQNNGV. The CDR3 spans 13 residues. Trimming left V 5 bases short and J 5 bases short, with 12 bases between. The authors amplified TCR beta CDR3 regions, and they did so from RNA transcripts for repertoire sequencing. Second-round multiplex PCR followed a first-round RT-PCR using HTBI primers. In TCRdb, the multiplex PCR reads were re-called with MiXCR into one record per CDR3 protein. Of 300,000 to 450,000 distinct CDR3 sequences in the sample, approximately 17% were seen once. The chain combines TRBV11-2 with TRBJ2-5; the D is unclear. The sample consisted of peripheral blood. The sequence was collected from an adult woman with stable Graves' hyperthyroidism. The CDR3 nucleotides read TGTGCCAGCAGCCCCCGGCGTGGGGAGACCCAGTACTTC. Residues: CASSPRRGETQYF.